The rows below give T cell receptor beta chains drawn from one sample of a study of shared clonotypes between healthy human individuals. Data came from immunoSEQ multiplex PCR; TCRdb stores just in-frame clones and leaves some out. The sample has about 2.2 million clones; around 95% are singletons. The sequencing input was naive CD8+ T cells from PBMCs. Source of these receptors: a young man in good health. Some clones in this sample may be carry-over from other donors' samples. CDR3s include the opening cysteine and the closing phenylalanine or tryptophan. D genes are given only for firm matches. The size entry is marked missing in some rows and otherwise reads once, few, many or a size class.

NA | TRBJ2-3 | once | TRBV10-1 | CASSKTPGPLRTDTQYF | TGCGCCAGCAGTAAAACACCGGGACCGCTGCGCACAGATACGCAGTATTTT
TRBD1 | TRBJ2-1 | NA | TRBV27 | CASISVGGAENEQFF | TGTGCCAGCATCTCAGTAGGGGGCGCCGAGAATGAGCAGTTCTTC
NA | TRBJ2-5 | once | TRBV23-1 | CAPGPPGNQKGDQYF | TGCGCCCCGGGCCCCCCAGGAAACCAAAAGGGGGACCAGTACTTC
NA | TRBJ1-6 | NA | TRBV27 | CASRGQWLFNSPLHF | TGTGCCAGCAGGGGTCAGTGGTTGTTTAATTCACCCCTCCACTTT
NA | TRBJ2-2 | NA | TRBV19 | CASSIVPGPRGTGELFF | TGTGCCAGTAGTATAGTCCCCGGGCCGCGAGGCACCGGGGAGCTGTTTTTT
TRBD1 | TRBJ2-2 | NA | TRBV9 | CASSQGAGGVGTGELFF | TGTGCCAGCAGCCAGGGGGCAGGCGGCGTTGGCACCGGGGAGCTGTTTTTT
NA | TRBJ2-7 | NA | TRBV9 | CASNPWGDAYEQYF | TGTGCCAGCAATCCTTGGGGGGACGCCTACGAGCAGTACTTC
TRBD2 | TRBJ2-1 | NA | TRBV9 | CASSVPIAGGYNEQFF | TGTGCCAGCAGCGTGCCCATAGCGGGAGGCTACAATGAGCAGTTCTTC
NA | TRBJ2-2 | NA | TRBV15 | CATSSGEPWSTGELFF | TGTGCCACCAGCAGCGGGGAGCCTTGGAGCACCGGGGAGCTGTTTTTT
NA | TRBJ2-7 | NA | TRBV6-5 | CASSPTPNYEQYF | TGTGCCAGCAGTCCTACACCGAACTACGAGCAGTACTTC
NA | TRBJ2-1 | NA | TRBV7-6 | CASSLGGSTYNEQFF | TGTGCCAGCAGCCTAGGTGGGAGCACCTACAATGAGCAGTTCTTC
NA | TRBJ1-1 | NA | TRBV19 | CASSIDLMVNTEAFF | TGTGCCAGTAGTATAGATCTTATGGTGAACACTGAAGCTTTCTTT
NA | TRBJ1-1 | NA | TRBV30 | CAWRRGGTEAFF | TGTGCCTGGAGAAGAGGGGGGACTGAAGCTTTCTTT
NA | TRBJ1-5 | few | TRBV27 | CASSEGLGNQPQHF | TGTGCCAGCAGTGAAGGGCTAGGCAATCAGCCCCAGCATTTT
TRBD2 | TRBJ2-2 | NA | TRBV28 | CASILAGVGTGELFF | TGTGCCAGCATCCTTGCGGGAGTTGGAACCGGGGAGCTGTTTTTT
TRBD2 | TRBJ2-7 | NA | TRBV9 | CASSPAGTSSYEQYF | TGTGCCAGCAGCCCCGCTGGGACTAGTTCCTACGAGCAGTACTTC
TRBD1 | TRBJ2-5 | NA | TRBV27 | CASSFQGAWETQYF | TGTGCCAGCAGTTTCCAGGGGGCATGGGAGACCCAGTACTTC
NA | TRBJ2-2 | NA | TRBV7-9 | CASSSTGMAGELFF | TGTGCCAGCAGCTCCACAGGGATGGCCGGGGAGCTGTTTTTT
NA | TRBJ2-7 | NA | TRBV13 | CASSGRRGEQYF | TGTGCCAGCAGCGGGCGCAGAGGCGAGCAGTACTTC
NA | TRBJ1-1 | NA | TRBV25-1 | CARRGDLANTEAFF | TGTGCCCGCCGTGGGGACCTAGCTAACACTGAAGCTTTCTTT
NA | TRBJ2-1 | NA | TRBV28 | CASSAGPSDSYNEQFF | TGTGCCAGTTCTGCGGGCCCTAGCGACTCCTACAATGAGCAGTTCTTC
NA | TRBJ2-1 | NA | TRBV10-3 | CAISESGGEQFF | TGTGCCATCAGTGAGTCGGGGGGTGAGCAGTTCTTC
TRBD1 | TRBJ2-7 | NA | TRBV7-9 | CASSLVGQGLSEQYF | TGTGCCAGCAGCTTAGTGGGACAGGGCCTTAGTGAGCAGTACTTC
NA | TRBJ2-3 | once | TRBV2 | CASNPADTQYF | TGTGCCAGCAATCCAGCAGATACGCAGTATTTT
NA | TRBJ2-1 | once | TRBV27 | CASSTGTNPDEQFF | TGTGCCAGCAGTACCGGGACAAACCCCGATGAGCAGTTCTTC
TRBD2 | TRBJ2-2 | NA | TRBV28 | CASSPGTSGSITGELFF | TGTGCCAGCAGTCCCGGGACTAGCGGGAGTATCACCGGGGAGCTGTTTTTT
NA | TRBJ1-1 | NA | TRBV6-5 | CASSSYMGITEAFF | TGTGCCAGCAGTTCGTACATGGGAATAACTGAAGCTTTCTTT
NA | TRBJ2-5 | NA | TRBV5-1 | CASSSPGARQETQYF | TGCGCCAGCAGCTCTCCCGGGGCACGCCAAGAGACCCAGTACTTC
NA | TRBJ1-4 | NA | TRBV9 | CASSEEVGISEKLFF | TGTGCCAGCAGCGAGGAAGTAGGGATCAGTGAAAAACTGTTTTTT
TRBD2 | TRBJ2-7 | once | TRBV29-1 | CSVLGLAGNYEQYF | TGCAGCGTTTTGGGACTAGCGGGGAACTACGAGCAGTACTTC
NA | TRBJ1-1 | NA | TRBV5-4 | CASGWGAGTGAEAFF | TGTGCCAGCGGTTGGGGGGCAGGGACCGGCGCTGAAGCTTTCTTT
NA | TRBJ2-2 | NA | TRBV13 | CASSRGAAAYTGELFF | TGTGCCAGCAGCAGAGGGGCAGCTGCTTACACCGGGGAGCTGTTTTTT
TRBD1 | TRBJ2-7 | NA | TRBV4-3 | CASSPGQFYEQYF | TGCGCCAGCAGCCCGGGACAGTTCTACGAGCAGTACTTC
NA | TRBJ2-1 | NA | TRBV6-6 | CASSSSDFRNEQFF | TGTGCCAGCAGCTCTAGCGATTTCCGGAATGAGCAGTTCTTC
NA | TRBJ1-2 | once | TRBV6-6 | CASSYTRQGYGYTF | TGTGCCAGCAGTTACACTAGGCAGGGCTATGGCTACACCTTC
NA | TRBJ1-5 | NA | TRBV2 | CASSEFSPGREPQHF | TGTGCCAGCAGTGAGTTCTCCCCCGGGAGGGAGCCCCAGCATTTT
NA | TRBJ2-7 | NA | TRBV27 | CASSLAGTPSYEQYF | TGTGCCAGCAGTTTAGCCGGGACGCCATCCTACGAGCAGTACTTC
NA | TRBJ2-7 | few | TRBV27 | CASSQGGSYEQYF | TGTGCCAGTAGTCAGGGGGGCTCCTACGAGCAGTACTTC
NA | TRBJ1-1 | NA | TRBV27 | CASSLGVSSNTEAFF | TGTGCCAGCAGTTTAGGGGTCTCCTCGAACACTGAAGCTTTCTTT
NA | TRBJ1-1 | NA | TRBV19 | CASSIDRSGWGNTEAFF | TGTGCCAGTAGTATAGATAGGTCAGGATGGGGGAACACTGAAGCTTTCTTT
NA | TRBJ2-1 | NA | TRBV7-9 | CASTPLPGVHEQFF | TGTGCCAGCACCCCTCTCCCGGGGGTCCATGAGCAGTTCTTC
NA | TRBJ2-7 | NA | TRBV27 | CASGDGRGYYEQYF | TGTGCCAGCGGAGACGGGAGAGGGTACTACGAGCAGTACTTC
TRBD1 | TRBJ2-5 | NA | TRBV2 | CASVQTGMEETQYF | TGTGCCAGCGTCCAGACAGGGATGGAAGAGACCCAGTACTTC
NA | TRBJ1-4 | NA | TRBV4-3 | CASSQDRVRSNEKLFF | TGCGCCAGCAGCCAAGACAGGGTTAGAAGTAATGAAAAACTGTTTTTT
TRBD2 | TRBJ2-1 | NA | TRBV18 | CASSPPRFSGTLSYNEQFF | TGTGCCAGCTCACCACCCCGGTTTAGCGGGACTCTCTCCTACAATGAGCAGTTCTTC
NA | TRBJ2-7 | NA | TRBV7-9 | CASSPSPYEQYF | TGTGCCAGCAGCCCTAGTCCCTACGAGCAGTACTTC
NA | TRBJ1-2 | NA | TRBV6-6 | CASRALRTNYGYTF | TGTGCCAGCAGGGCGCTGCGAACAAACTATGGCTACACCTTC
NA | TRBJ2-5 | NA | TRBV29-1 | CSARVGRAQRWRETQYF | TGCAGCGCTCGGGTCGGTCGGGCACAGCGGTGGAGGGAGACCCAGTACTTC
NA | TRBJ2-1 | NA | TRBV7-3 | CASSPDSSSYNEQFF | TGTGCCAGCAGCCCAGACTCGAGCTCCTACAATGAGCAGTTCTTC
TRBD1 | TRBJ2-2 | NA | TRBV27 | CASSSRTGETGELFF | TGTGCCAGCAGTTCCCGGACAGGGGAAACCGGGGAGCTGTTTTTT
NA | TRBJ2-3 | NA | TRBV23-1 | CASSLWDGLCTDTQYF | TGCGCCAGCAGTCTATGGGACGGTTTGTGCACAGATACGCAGTATTTT
NA | TRBJ2-3 | NA | TRBV6-5 | CASRTGASTDTQYF | TGTGCCAGCAGAACCGGGGCCTCCACAGATACGCAGTATTTT
TRBD2 | TRBJ2-1 | NA | TRBV27 | CASSLSGSGYNEQFF | TGTGCCAGCAGTCTTAGCGGGAGCGGCTACAATGAGCAGTTCTTC
TRBD2 | TRBJ2-5 | NA | TRBV7-9 | CASRKGLAGPQETQYF | TGTGCCAGCAGAAAGGGCCTAGCGGGACCTCAAGAGACCCAGTACTTC
TRBD1 | TRBJ1-2 | NA | TRBV19 | CASRRTGANYGYTF | TGTGCCAGTAGGAGGACAGGAGCTAACTATGGCTACACCTTC